This T cell receptor (beta chain) derives from a study of shared clonotypes between healthy human individuals. Germline lookup yields CDR1 MDHEN and CDR2 SYDVKM. V was pared by 6 bases and J by 7 bases, with 13 bases of the junction left unmatched. CDR3 length equals 17 residues. Profiled with immunoSEQ multiplex PCR; TCRdb holds only in-frame clones, not every one. The sample holds hundreds of thousands of clones, approximately 79% seen once. The receptor's source is a woman in her 30s in good health. Specimen: memory CD4+ T cells sorted from blood. Noted subset: CD45RA-negative fraction. The J gene is TRBJ2-1, the V gene TRBV28; 12 bases fit TRBD1. CDR3 sequence: CASSPPPGTGGWNEQFF. The CDR3 DNA sequence: TGTGCCAGCAGCCCTCCCCCCGGGACAGGGGGCTGGAATGAGCAGTTCTTC.